The source of this T cell receptor (beta chain) is a study of cytomegalovirus exposure and HLA in healthy donors. Study-wide background: Genetic ancestry analysis placed about 80% of the 300 to 500 donors that were genotyped in the Caucasian-associated cluster.

The PCR used 60 Vbeta and 13 Jbeta primers. Some clones are missing from TCRdb's copy, which holds only in-frame ones; the method was immunoSEQ multiplex PCR. Of 200,000 to 250,000 clones listed, 76% are singletons. General study findings and limits: Usually a TCR sequence was rare, but some public TCRs were found in many donors. A later analysis showed HLA-associated TCR beta chains outstripping equally common others in clonal expansion.

The trim removed 6 bases at V and 2 bases at J, leaving 6 bases unmatched. The CDR3 contains 15 residues. Germline CDR1 MNHEY, CDR2 SVGAGI. In regard to this clone: Its antigen is as yet unknown.

This clonotype was sampled from a man younger than 35 in good health and CMV-seronegative. The chain recombines TRBV6-5 with TRBJ1-4, with 7 bases lining up with TRBD1. The sequenced material came from PBMCs. The DNA of the CDR3 is TGTGCCAGCAGCTCCAGGGGGTTGACTAATGAAAAACTGTTTTTT. Translation gives CASSSRGLTNEKLFF.